This TCR beta chain was observed in a study of Ad26.COV2.S vaccination and SARS-CoV-2 variants. The length of the CDR3 is 16 residues. J was trimmed by 4 bases and V by 5 bases; bases with no gene match: 11. The germline gives CDR1 PRHDT, CDR2 FYEKMQ (reference sequence). Findings of the study overall: Total responses of T cells may have been underestimated by the analyses of TCR breadth and depth. Comparability of non-spike TCR breadth was observed across vaccine and placebo recipients. Once vaccination had occurred, spike-specific CD8+ and CD4+ T cell responses reportedly showed substantial breadth. Spike-specific TCR breadth in vaccine recipients exceeded that seen in placebo recipients.

As regards this clone: Its target is not known.

This table comes from immunoSEQ multiplex PCR, and its TCRdb copy is limited to in-frame clones, with some not included. This sample has fewer than 150,000 clones; 86% occur once, and the top ten carry 5%. The TCR originated in a human donor who had recovered from COVID-19. Sequences were derived from peripheral blood, sampled after recovery from COVID-19. The chain couples TRBV13 to TRBJ1-2; 9 nucleotides line up with TRBD1. For the CDR3, the DNA is TGTGCCAGCAGCGTACTGGGGGACAGGGCATTCTATGGCTACACCTTC. This sequence encodes CASSVLGDRAFYGYTF. The entire variable domain, with the rest obtained from reference TRBV13 and TRBJ1-2, is as follows: AAGVIQSPRHLIKEKRETATLKCYPIPRHDTVYWYQQGPGQDPQFLISFYEKMQSDKGSIPDRFSAQQFSDYHSELNMSSLELGDSALYFCASSVLGDRAFYGYTFGSGTRLTVV.